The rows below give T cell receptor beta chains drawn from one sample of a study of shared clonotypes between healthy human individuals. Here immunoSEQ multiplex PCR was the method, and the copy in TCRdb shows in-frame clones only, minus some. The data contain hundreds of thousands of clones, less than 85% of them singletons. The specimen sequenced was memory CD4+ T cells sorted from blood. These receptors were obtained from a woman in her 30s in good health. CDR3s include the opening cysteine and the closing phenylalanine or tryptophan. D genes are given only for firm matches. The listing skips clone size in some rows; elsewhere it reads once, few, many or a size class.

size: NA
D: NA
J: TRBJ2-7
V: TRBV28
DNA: TGTGCCAGCACCTACAAGTCCTGGGGCTCCTACGAGCAGTACTTC
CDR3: CASTYKSWGSYEQYF

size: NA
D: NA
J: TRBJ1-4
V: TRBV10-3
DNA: TGTGCCATCAGTGAGTCCTCTTGGGTAGACAGCCCTGAAAAACTGTTTTTT
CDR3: CAISESSWVDSPEKLFF

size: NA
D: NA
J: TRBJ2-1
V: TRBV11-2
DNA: TGTGCCAGCAGTCAAGATAGGGGCCACTTCAATGAGCAGTTCTTC
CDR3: CASSQDRGHFNEQFF

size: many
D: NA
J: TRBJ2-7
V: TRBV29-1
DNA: TGCAGCGCAGGGACGGGTGAGCAGTACTTC
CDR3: CSAGTGEQYF

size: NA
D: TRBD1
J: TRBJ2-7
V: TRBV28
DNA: TGTGCCAGCAGTTTAGGGGGACAGGGGACCTACGAGCAGTACTTC
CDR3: CASSLGGQGTYEQYF

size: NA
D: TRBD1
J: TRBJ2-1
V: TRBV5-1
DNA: TGCGCCAGCAGCAAAGGGGACAGCTACAATGAGCAGTTCTTC
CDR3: CASSKGDSYNEQFF

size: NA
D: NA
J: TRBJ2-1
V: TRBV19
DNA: TGTGCCAGTAGCCAATCTAGCGTAGACAATGAGCAGTTCTTC
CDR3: CASSQSSVDNEQFF

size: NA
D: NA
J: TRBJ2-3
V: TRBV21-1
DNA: TGTGCCAGCAGCAAGAGGGACAAAGCAACAGATACGCAGTATTTT
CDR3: CASSKRDKATDTQYF

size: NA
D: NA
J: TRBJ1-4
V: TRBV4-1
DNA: TGCGCCAGCAGCCCTAATAGGGAGGTTAATGAAAAACTGTTTTTT
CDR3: CASSPNREVNEKLFF

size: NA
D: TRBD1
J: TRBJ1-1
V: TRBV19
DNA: TGTGCCAGTAGTCCGGGACAGGCCGGGACTGAAGCTTTCTTT
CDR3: CASSPGQAGTEAFF

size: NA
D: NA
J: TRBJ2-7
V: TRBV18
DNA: TGTGCCAGCTCTCCGACAAGCGACTTCGACTACGAGCAGTACTTC
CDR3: CASSPTSDFDYEQYF

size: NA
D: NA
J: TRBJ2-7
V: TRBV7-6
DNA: TGTGCCAGCAGCTTAGCGAGCGGCGGGGCATCCTACGAGCAGTACTTC
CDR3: CASSLASGGASYEQYF

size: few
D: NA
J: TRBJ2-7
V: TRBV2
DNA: TGTGCCAGCAGCTTCCAAGCGGCCTACGAGCAGTACTTC
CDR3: CASSFQAAYEQYF

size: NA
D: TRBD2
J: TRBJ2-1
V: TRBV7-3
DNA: TGTGCCAGCAGCCCTTCTAGCGGGCTCTACAATGAGCAGTTCTTC
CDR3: CASSPSSGLYNEQFF

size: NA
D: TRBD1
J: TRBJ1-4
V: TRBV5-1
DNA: TGCGCCAGCAGCTTGGCTCCAACAGGGGGCAATGAAAAACTGTTTTTT
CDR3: CASSLAPTGGNEKLFF

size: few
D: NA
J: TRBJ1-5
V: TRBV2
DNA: TGTGCCAGCAGTGAAGCGCTACGGGGGGGGAGGTCCCAGCATTTT
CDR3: CASSEALRGGRSQHF

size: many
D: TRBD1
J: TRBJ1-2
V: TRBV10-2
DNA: TGCGCCAGCAGCGGGACAGGGGATTATGGCTACACCTTC
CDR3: CASSGTGDYGYTF

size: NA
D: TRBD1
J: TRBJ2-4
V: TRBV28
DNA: TGTGCCAGCAGTTCTTGGACAGGGTGGGTTGACATTCAGTACTTC
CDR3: CASSSWTGWVDIQYF

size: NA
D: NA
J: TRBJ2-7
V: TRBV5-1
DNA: TGCGCCAGCAGCCCCGGGACCTACCTCTACGAGCAGTACTTC
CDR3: CASSPGTYLYEQYF

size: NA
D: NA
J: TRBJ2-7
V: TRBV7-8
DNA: TGTGCCAGCAGCTCGTTCGAGCTCCGGCACGAGCAGTACTTC
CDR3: CASSSFELRHEQYF

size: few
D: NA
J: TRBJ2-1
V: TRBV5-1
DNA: TGCGCCAGCAGCTTGGGCCGGACCCAACGCTCCTACAATGAGCAGTTCTTC
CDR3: CASSLGRTQRSYNEQFF